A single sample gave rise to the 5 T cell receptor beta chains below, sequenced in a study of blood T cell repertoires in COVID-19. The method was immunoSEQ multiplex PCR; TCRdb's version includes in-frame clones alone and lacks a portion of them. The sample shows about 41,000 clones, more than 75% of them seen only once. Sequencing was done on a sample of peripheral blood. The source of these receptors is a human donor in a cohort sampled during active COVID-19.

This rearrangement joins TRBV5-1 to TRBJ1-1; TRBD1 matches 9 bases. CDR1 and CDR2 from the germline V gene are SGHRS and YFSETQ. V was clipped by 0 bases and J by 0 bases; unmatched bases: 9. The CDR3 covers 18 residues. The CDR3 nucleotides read TGCGCCAGCAGCTTGGGGGTCGGGACAGGGTTCTTGAACACTGAAGCTTTCTTT. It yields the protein CASSLGVGTGFLNTEAFF.

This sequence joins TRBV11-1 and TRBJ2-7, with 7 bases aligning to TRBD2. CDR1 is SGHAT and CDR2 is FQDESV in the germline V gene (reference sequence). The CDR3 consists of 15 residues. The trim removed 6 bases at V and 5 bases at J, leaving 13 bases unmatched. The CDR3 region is CASSWGGGSTHEQYF. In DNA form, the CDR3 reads TGTGCCAGCAGTTGGGGCGGGGGAAGCACCCACGAGCAGTACTTC. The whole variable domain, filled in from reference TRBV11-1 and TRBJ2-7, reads EAEVAQSPRYKITEKSQAVAFWCDPISGHATLYWYRQILGQGPELLVQFQDESVVDDSQLPKDRFSAERLKGVDSTLKIQPAELGDSAMYLCASSWGGGSTHEQYFGPGTRLTVT.

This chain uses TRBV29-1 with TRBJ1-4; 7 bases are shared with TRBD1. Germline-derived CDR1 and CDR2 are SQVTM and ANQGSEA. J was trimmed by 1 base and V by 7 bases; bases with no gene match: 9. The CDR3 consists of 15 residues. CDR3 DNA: TGCAGCGCAAAGGGGGACAGAAAAACTAATGAAAAACTGTTTTTT. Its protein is CSAKGDRKTNEKLFF.

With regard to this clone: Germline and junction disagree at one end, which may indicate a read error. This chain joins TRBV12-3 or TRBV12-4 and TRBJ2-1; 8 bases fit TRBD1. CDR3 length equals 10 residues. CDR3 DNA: TGTGCCAGCGGGACAGGCCCGGCCATCTTC. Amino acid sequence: CASGTGPAIF.

DNA of the CDR3: TGTGCCAGCAGCGTAGGGACAGGGCCCTATGGCTACACCTTC. Protein sequence: CASSVGTGPYGYTF. The rearrangement joins TRBV9 to TRBJ1-2; 8 positions agree with TRBD1. The CDR3 has 14 amino acids. Germline CDR1 reads SGDLS; CDR2 reads YYNGEE. V lost 0 bases to trimming and J lost 4 bases; unmatched junction nucleotides: 2. Full variable domain (rest looked up from reference TRBV9 and TRBJ1-2): DSGVTQTPKHLITATGQRVTLRCSPRSGDLSVYWYQQSLDQGLQFLIQYYNGEERAKGNILERFSAQQFPDLHSELNLSSLELGDSALYFCASSVGTGPYGYTFGSGTRLTVV.